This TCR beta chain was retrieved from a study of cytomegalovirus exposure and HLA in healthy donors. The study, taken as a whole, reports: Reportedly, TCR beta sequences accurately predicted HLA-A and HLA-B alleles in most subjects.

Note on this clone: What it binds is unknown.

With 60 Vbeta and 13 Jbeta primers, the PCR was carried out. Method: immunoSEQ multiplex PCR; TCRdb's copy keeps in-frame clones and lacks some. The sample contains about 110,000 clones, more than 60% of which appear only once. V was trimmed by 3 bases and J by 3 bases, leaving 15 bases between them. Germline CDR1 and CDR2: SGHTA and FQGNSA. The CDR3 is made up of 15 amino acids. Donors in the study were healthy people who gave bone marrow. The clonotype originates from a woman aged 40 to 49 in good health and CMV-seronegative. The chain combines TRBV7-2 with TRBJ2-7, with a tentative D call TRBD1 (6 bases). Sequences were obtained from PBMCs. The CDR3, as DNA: TGTGCCAGCAGCTTGGATGGGACAAACTTCTACGAGCAGTACTTC. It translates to CASSLDGTNFYEQYF.